The source of this T cell receptor beta chain is a study of blood T cell repertoires in COVID-19. Study information: Nucleic acid was either cDNA or gDNA, and it came from T cells, B-cell-depleted T cells, or PBMCs.

The CDR3 length is 13 residues. Per the original methods: Nucleated cell counts were estimated from reference gene primer amplification. Produced via immunoSEQ multiplex PCR; TCRdb's table is partial and in-frame only. The V and J calls and clone size were taken over from that table, and D and trimming were inferred from the DNA. This sample has a few hundred thousand clones, with approximately 85% found just once. In regard to this clone: The junction does not match germline at one end; this may be a read error.

V usage is TRBV12-3 or TRBV12-4 and J usage is TRBJ2-5, with 8 bases matching TRBD2. The TCR originated in a woman aged 50 to 60 with acute or convalescent COVID-19. The material sequenced was peripheral blood. The CDR3: CASSLMGREGQNF. The DNA for the CDR3 is TGTGCCAGCAGTTTAATGGGACGGGAGGGCCAAAACTTC.